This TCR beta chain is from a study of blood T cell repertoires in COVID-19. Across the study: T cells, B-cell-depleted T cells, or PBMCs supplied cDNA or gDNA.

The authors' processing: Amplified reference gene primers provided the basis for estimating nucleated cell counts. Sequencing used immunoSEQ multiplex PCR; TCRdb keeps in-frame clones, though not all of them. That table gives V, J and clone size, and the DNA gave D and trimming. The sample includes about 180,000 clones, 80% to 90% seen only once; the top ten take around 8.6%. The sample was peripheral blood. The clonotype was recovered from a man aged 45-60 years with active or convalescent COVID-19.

CDR3 in amino acids: CASSRTGTSGMAEQYF. CDR3 in DNA: TGTGCCAGCAGTCGCACCGGGACTAGCGGGATGGCCGAGCAGTACTTC. This rearrangement joins TRBV4-2 to TRBJ2-7; 13 bases are a match to TRBD2. Germline assignment: CDR1 LGHNA and CDR2 YNFKEQ. The CDR3 covers 16 residues. V lost 6 bases, J lost 6 bases, and 11 bases stayed unmatched.